The rows below give T cell receptor beta chains drawn from one sample of a study of blood T cell repertoires in COVID-19. Libraries were prepared by immunoSEQ multiplex PCR; TCRdb keeps only in-frame clonotypes and omits some of them. The data show 190,000 or so clones, about 80% seen once. Material: PBMCs or T cells enriched from blood (not recorded which). The receptors were gathered from a man aged 35 to 55 who had recovered from COVID-19. The CDR3 runs from the conserved cysteine through the conserved F or W. The order of the fields is V gene, clone size, J gene, D gene, CDR3 DNA, CDR3 protein. A D gene is named only where the DNA matches it firmly. Size is stated for part of the rows, as once, few or many counts, or as a class when the clone is expanded.

v_call: TRBV25-1; clone_size: .; j_call: TRBJ2-3; d_call: TRBD1; cdr3_nt: TGTGCCAGCAGTGTAGTCGGGCAGGGGGCTGCAGATACGCAGTATTTT; cdr3_aa: CASSVVGQGAADTQYF
v_call: TRBV30; clone_size: .; j_call: TRBJ2-7; d_call: TRBD1; cdr3_nt: TGTGCCTCCCGGGACAGGGGGCTCTACGAGCAGTACTTC; cdr3_aa: CASRDRGLYEQYF
v_call: TRBV3-1/TRBV3-2; clone_size: .; j_call: TRBJ2-5; d_call: .; cdr3_nt: TGTGCCAGCAGCCAGCGGGGACCCTCACAAGAGACCCAGTACTTC; cdr3_aa: CASSQRGPSQETQYF
v_call: TRBV4-3; clone_size: .; j_call: TRBJ2-7; d_call: .; cdr3_nt: TGCGCCAGCAGCCGGGAACAGGGTGAGCAGTACGAGCAGTACTTC; cdr3_aa: CASSREQGEQYEQYF
v_call: TRBV2; clone_size: .; j_call: TRBJ1-2; d_call: .; cdr3_nt: TGTGCCAGCAGGGAATGGGAGAGGGACTATGGCTACACCTTC; cdr3_aa: CASREWERDYGYTF
v_call: TRBV5-6; clone_size: .; j_call: TRBJ1-5; d_call: .; cdr3_nt: TGTGCCAGCAGCTTGGCCACCAGGGGTTCCCAGCCCCAGCATTTT; cdr3_aa: CASSLATRGSQPQHF
v_call: TRBV28; clone_size: .; j_call: TRBJ1-5; d_call: .; cdr3_nt: TGTGCCAGCAGCCTTATCTCTTATCAGCCCCAGCATTTT; cdr3_aa: CASSLISYQPQHF
v_call: TRBV4-3; clone_size: .; j_call: TRBJ1-2; d_call: TRBD1; cdr3_nt: TGCGCCAGCAGCCGAGGGACAGGGGGAGGCTACACCTTC; cdr3_aa: CASSRGTGGGYTF
v_call: TRBV4-2; clone_size: .; j_call: TRBJ2-2; d_call: TRBD1; cdr3_nt: TGTGCCAGCAGCCAAGGAGGACAGGGGGCATACACCGGGGAGCTGTTTTTT; cdr3_aa: CASSQGGQGAYTGELFF
v_call: TRBV5-4; clone_size: few; j_call: TRBJ1-2; d_call: TRBD1; cdr3_nt: TGTGCCAGCTCGGACAGGGTTGGCTACACCTTC; cdr3_aa: CASSDRVGYTF
v_call: TRBV19; clone_size: .; j_call: TRBJ1-6; d_call: .; cdr3_nt: TGTGCCAGTAGTACCCCTACAGGGCACCCTCGGGCCCTCCACTTT; cdr3_aa: CASSTPTGHPRALHF
v_call: TRBV19; clone_size: .; j_call: TRBJ2-4; d_call: .; cdr3_nt: TGTGCCAGTAGTATACGACGGGAAAAAAACATTCAGTACTTC; cdr3_aa: CASSIRREKNIQYF
v_call: TRBV12-3/TRBV12-4; clone_size: .; j_call: TRBJ2-7; d_call: .; cdr3_nt: TGTGCCAGCAGTCAAAACTCCTACGAGCAGTACTTC; cdr3_aa: CASSQNSYEQYF
v_call: TRBV18; clone_size: .; j_call: TRBJ2-1; d_call: TRBD1; cdr3_nt: TGTGCCAGCTCAACGACAGGGTTACTTTTTTGGAATGAGCAGTTCTTC; cdr3_aa: CASSTTGLLFWNEQFF
v_call: TRBV10-3; clone_size: .; j_call: TRBJ1-2; d_call: TRBD1; cdr3_nt: TGTGCCATCGCCTTAGGACCCCGGGACAGGGGGCCTAATGGCTACACCTTC; cdr3_aa: CAIALGPRDRGPNGYTF
v_call: TRBV27; clone_size: .; j_call: TRBJ2-1; d_call: TRBD1; cdr3_nt: TGTGCCAGCAGAAACAGACAGGGGGCAGATGGTGAGCAGTTCTTC; cdr3_aa: CASRNRQGADGEQFF
v_call: TRBV28; clone_size: .; j_call: TRBJ1-1; d_call: .; cdr3_nt: TGTGCCAGCAGTGGGGCGGCAGGGTCGTTCATGAACACTGAAGCTTTCTTT; cdr3_aa: CASSGAAGSFMNTEAFF
v_call: TRBV6-5; clone_size: .; j_call: TRBJ1-6; d_call: .; cdr3_nt: TGTGCCAGCAGTTACTCGCCGATGAACTCAAATTCACCCCTCCACTTT; cdr3_aa: CASSYSPMNSNSPLHF
v_call: TRBV14; clone_size: .; j_call: TRBJ2-3; d_call: TRBD2; cdr3_nt: TGTGCCAGCAGCCCGGCGGGAGGCTTTAGCACAGATACGCAGTATTTT; cdr3_aa: CASSPAGGFSTDTQYF
v_call: TRBV12-3/TRBV12-4; clone_size: .; j_call: TRBJ1-1; d_call: .; cdr3_nt: TGTGCCAGCGGATTACAGATGAGCACTGAAGCTTTCTTT; cdr3_aa: CASGLQMSTEAFF
v_call: TRBV11-2; clone_size: .; j_call: TRBJ1-1; d_call: TRBD1; cdr3_nt: TGTGCCAGCAGCCCTTACTTAGGGACAGGCACTGAAGCTTTCTTT; cdr3_aa: CASSPYLGTGTEAFF
v_call: TRBV5-1; clone_size: .; j_call: TRBJ2-1; d_call: TRBD2; cdr3_nt: TGCGCCAGCAGGCCCCAAACTAGCGGGGGGGCCCGTGAGCAGTTCTTC; cdr3_aa: CASRPQTSGGAREQFF
v_call: TRBV2; clone_size: .; j_call: TRBJ1-1; d_call: .; cdr3_nt: TGTGCCAGCAGCCAGAGGCAGCTATTGAACACTGAAGCTTTCTTT; cdr3_aa: CASSQRQLLNTEAFF
v_call: TRBV4-2; clone_size: .; j_call: TRBJ2-1; d_call: .; cdr3_nt: TGTGCCAGCAGCCAAGATGGTTCTAGAAGTGATGAGCAGTTCTTC; cdr3_aa: CASSQDGSRSDEQFF
v_call: TRBV2; clone_size: .; j_call: TRBJ1-2; d_call: .; cdr3_nt: TGTGCCAGCAGTGATAGTGGCGAGGCTAACTATGGCTACACCTTC; cdr3_aa: CASSDSGEANYGYTF
v_call: TRBV15; clone_size: few; j_call: TRBJ1-4; d_call: TRBD1; cdr3_nt: TGTGCCACCAGCAGGGAAAACAGGGGATTAAATGAAAAACTGTTTTTT; cdr3_aa: CATSRENRGLNEKLFF
v_call: TRBV29-1; clone_size: .; j_call: TRBJ1-1; d_call: .; cdr3_nt: TGCAGCGTTGTCAGGGATTCGGACACTGAAGCTTTCTTT; cdr3_aa: CSVVRDSDTEAFF
v_call: TRBV6-5; clone_size: .; j_call: TRBJ2-1; d_call: .; cdr3_nt: TGTGCCAGCAGGGCAGGGGGAGGCAATGAGCAGTTCTTC; cdr3_aa: CASRAGGGNEQFF
v_call: TRBV6-5; clone_size: few; j_call: TRBJ1-6; d_call: .; cdr3_nt: TGTGCCAGCAAAACAGGGCTCAATTCACCCCTCCACTTT; cdr3_aa: CASKTGLNSPLHF
v_call: TRBV6-5; clone_size: .; j_call: TRBJ2-3; d_call: .; cdr3_nt: TGTGCCAGCAGTTTCAGGAGGGGGGGGCGTACAGATACGCAGTATTTT; cdr3_aa: CASSFRRGGRTDTQYF
v_call: TRBV6-5; clone_size: .; j_call: TRBJ1-1; d_call: .; cdr3_nt: TGTGCCAGCAGTTTACAGGGATACATGAACACTGAAGCTTTCTTT; cdr3_aa: CASSLQGYMNTEAFF